This T cell receptor (beta chain) derives from a study of blood T cell repertoires in COVID-19 (dated by TCRdb to about 2020). Notes on the research overall: The collaborator samples originated in the United States, Italy and Spain and spanned the acute and convalescent phases of COVID-19. The repertoires were released in a freely available public database meant as a resource for research on the immune response to SARS-CoV-2. Where available, HLA class I and class II types were obtained from metadata supplied by the sample provider rather than from assay-based typing. Nearly every sample came with metadata listing a de-identified subject ID, COVID-19 status, age in years and sex. The prospective study material was composed of cDNA or gDNA derived from T cells, B-cell-depleted T cells, or PBMCs. The samples were drawn from two sources: the first 160 participants of the ongoing ImmuneRACE study, and 950 to 1,500 subjects contributed by 6 global collaborators. Deeply sampled blood TCRbeta repertoires from subjects exposed to, actively infected with, or recovered from COVID-19 were included in the dataset.

Turning to this clone: Its antigen remains undetermined. It has no much larger one-base neighbor in the sample; base qualities were not kept.

What the study reported, not specific to this receptor: The quantity of clinical and demographic metadata differed by source and by participant and was supplied without curation.

The immunoSEQ Assay, a bias-controlled multiplex PCR, was used to amplify TCRbeta CDR3 regions from genomic DNA. Turning to the authors' computational methods: Nucleated cell counts per sample were estimated from amplification of reference gene primers within the assay. Sequence reads were collapsed and filtered to measure the absolute abundance of every unique TCRbeta CDR3 rearrangement. Productive Simpson clonality was computed per sample as the square root of Simpson's diversity index over productive rearrangements. The source is immuneACCESS, and TCRdb retained only in-frame sequences with V and J called. Part of the clones is not carried over; for the studies checked, unresolved V genes explain less than half of this, and the remainder is unexplained. V and J calls and clone size are those listed in that table; D and trimming were worked out from the DNA. Counted in this sample were 250,000 to 350,000 clones; 84% of them appeared once. The ten largest account for almost 1.5% of the sample.

From the germline V gene, CDR1 is SGHTA and CDR2 is FQGNSA. Trimming takes 1 base from V and 0 bases from J, and the germline ends sit 10 bases apart. Inclusive of the bounding cysteine and phenylalanine, the CDR3 is 16 residues long. The sequence is cut down to CDR3 DNA, 48 bases in frame from base 1. One collaborating source in Seattle enrolled patients during active infection and followed them longitudinally through the course of disease. Collaborating institutions collected whole blood in K2EDTA tubes following their own protocols. Collaborator samples were shipped for TCRbeta analysis as frozen whole blood, isolated PBMCs, or DNA extracted from either sample type.

Sequencing was done on a sample of peripheral blood. This sequence uses TRBV7-2 and TRBJ2-1; matching of 5 bases hints at TRBD2 as the D gene. This sequence was found in a human donor with COVID-19, enrolled during active disease. The donor label of this sample is uncertain. The CDR3 is CASSLGGSSSYNEQFF. The DNA sequence follows: TGTGCCAGCAGCTTAGGAGGGTCGAGCTCCTACAATGAGCAGTTCTTC.